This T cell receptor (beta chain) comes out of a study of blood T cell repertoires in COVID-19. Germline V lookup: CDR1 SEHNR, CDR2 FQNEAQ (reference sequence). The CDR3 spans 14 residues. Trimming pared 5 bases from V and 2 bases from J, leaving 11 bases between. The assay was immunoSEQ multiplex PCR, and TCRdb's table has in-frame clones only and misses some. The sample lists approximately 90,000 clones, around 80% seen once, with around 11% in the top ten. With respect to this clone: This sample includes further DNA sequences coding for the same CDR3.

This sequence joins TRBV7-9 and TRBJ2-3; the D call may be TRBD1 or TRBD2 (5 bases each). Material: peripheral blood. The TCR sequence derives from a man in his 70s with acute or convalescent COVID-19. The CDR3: CASSLEGSTDTQYF. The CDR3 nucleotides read TGTGCCAGCAGCCTAGAGGGGTCCACAGATACGCAGTATTTT.